The 6 T cell receptor beta chains in this list originate from one sample, sequenced in a study of shared clonotypes between healthy human individuals. Positively selected for CCR7, the CD45RO-negative cells used as naive CD8 cells excluded terminally differentiated effector memory CD45RA+ cells. TCRdb keeps only in-frame clones here, not all; method: immunoSEQ multiplex PCR. The table shows roughly 600,000 clones, with roughly 98% occurring only once. Input material: naive CD8+ T cells sorted from blood. The receptors here all came from a man aged 25-45 years in good health.

V is TRBV27 and J is TRBJ1-5; 10 bases are a match to TRBD1. With 4 bases clipped from V and 9 bases from J, the junction kept 9 bases outside the gene matches. The CDR3 is 15 residues long. Germline lookup yields CDR1 MNHEY and CDR2 SMNVEV (reference sequence). The chain's CDR3 is CASSSVGTGVAPQHF. The CDR3 region has the DNA TGTGCCAGCAGTTCCGTCGGGACAGGGGTAGCGCCCCAGCATTTT.

The chain has TRBV25-1 and TRBJ2-1; D gene ambiguous. Germline CDR1 and CDR2: MGHDK and SYGVNS. The CDR3 runs 12 residues. V lost 4 bases, J lost 9 bases, and 10 bases lay in between. The CDR3 protein is CASSARGPEQFF. CDR3 DNA: TGTGCCAGCAGTGCCCGCGGTCCTGAGCAGTTCTTC.

V gene TRBV28 combines with J gene TRBJ1-5, with D possibly being TRBD1 (5 bases). The length of the CDR3 is 17 residues. Germline V lookup: CDR1 MDHEN, CDR2 SYDVKM. Between the trimmed V and J ends, which lost 1 base and 3 bases, there was a span of 16 bases. CDR3 protein: CASSLSGIGSANQPQHF. CDR3 DNA: TGTGCCAGCAGTTTATCAGGGATCGGTTCCGCCAATCAGCCCCAGCATTTT.

Comment on this clone: The same CDR3 arises from other DNA sequences in this sample as well. The rearrangement uses TRBV27 and TRBJ2-2; D is unclear. From germline, CDR1 is MNHEY and CDR2 SMNVEV (reference sequence). With 3 bases removed from V and 5 bases from J, the gap between germline ends came to 4 bases. CDR3 length: 12 amino acids. This CDR3 reads CASSLLTGELFF. The CDR3 DNA is TGTGCCAGCAGTTTGCTGACCGGGGAGCTGTTTTTT.

This chain uses TRBV18 with TRBJ1-2; no clear D gene. Looked up from germline, CDR1 is KGHSH and CDR2 is LQKENI. V was clipped by 4 bases and J by 3 bases, with 15 bases between them. This CDR3 has 15 amino acids. The CDR3 protein is CASSLARGWDYGYTF. In DNA, the CDR3 is TGTGCCAGCTCACTCGCGCGGGGTTGGGACTATGGCTACACCTTC.

This clone was counted once. The chain employs TRBV5-1 and TRBJ1-3, with a possible D match to TRBD1 (5 bases). Trimming left V 4 bases short and J 4 bases short, with 15 bases between. The length of the CDR3 is 15 residues. Germline CDR1 SGHRS, CDR2 YFSETQ. CDR3 sequence: CASSPIPGSGNTIYF. The DNA of the CDR3 is TGCGCCAGCAGCCCCATCCCAGGGTCCGGAAACACCATATATTTT.